The 31 T cell receptor beta chains listed next were all sequenced from one sample in a study of cytomegalovirus exposure and HLA in healthy donors. Researchers ran the PCR with 60 Vbeta and 13 Jbeta primers. Assay used: immunoSEQ multiplex PCR; TCRdb lists only in-frame clones, some missing. The sample has more than 110,000 clones, about three quarters seen once. The source material was PBMCs. The receptors derive from a man aged 35 to 55 in good health and CMV-seropositive.

The CDR3 sequence: CASSSSPGEQYF. CDR3 DNA: TGTGCCAGCAGCTCCTCGCCGGGCGAGCAGTACTTC. The gene calls are TRBV5-4 and TRBJ2-7; unclear D gene. V lost 3 bases and J 6 bases, leaving 10 bases between the germline ends. The CDR3 totals 12 residues. Germline assignment: CDR1 SGHNT and CDR2 YYREEE (reference sequence).

The chain carries TRBV7-6 and TRBJ1-2, with TRBD1 matching 9 bases. V lost 3 bases, J lost 4 bases, and 6 bases stayed unmatched. From germline, CDR1 is SGHVS and CDR2 FNYEAQ. This CDR3 comprises 15 residues. The CDR3 sequence: CASSLSGTGPYGYTF. CDR3 nucleotide sequence: TGTGCCAGCAGCTTGTCCGGGACAGGGCCCTATGGCTACACCTTC.

The rearrangement uses TRBV6-4 and TRBJ2-3, with D perhaps matching TRBD2 (5 bases). Germline V gives CDR1 MRHNA, CDR2 SNTAGT. V gave up 0 bases and J gave up 5 bases, with 12 bases separating them. This CDR3 has 15 residues. This CDR3 reads CASSDSGGLGDTQYF. The CDR3 coding sequence is TGTGCCAGCAGTGACTCGGGCGGGCTCGGAGATACGCAGTATTTT.

This clone is a singleton in its sample. The chain has TRBV29-1 and TRBJ2-6; D gene unclear. The CDR3 has 14 amino acids. V was cut by 4 bases and J by 3 bases, with 10 bases left in between. Per the germline V gene, CDR1 is SQVTM and CDR2 is ANQGSEA. Here the CDR3 DNA reads TGCAGCGTTGGAGGTGGATATGGGGCCAACGTCCTGACTTTC. Its protein product is CSVGGGYGANVLTF.

The V gene is TRBV5-4, the J gene TRBJ1-5, with a weak D call TRBD1 (5 bases). There are 14 residues in the CDR3. With 9 bases removed from V and 6 bases from J, the gap between germline ends came to 19 bases. CDR1 and CDR2 from the germline V gene are SGHNT and YYREEE (reference sequence). CDR3 bases: TGTGCCACCGGAACCCAGGGTCTCGGTCAGCCCCAGCATTTT. This codes for CATGTQGLGQPQHF.

The chain links TRBV4-1 to TRBJ2-3; 9 nucleotides match TRBD2. The CDR3 contains 15 residues. V shed 8 bases and J 6 bases; nucleotides not matched to a gene: 12. Germline values: CDR1 MGHRA, CDR2 YSYEKL. The DNA of the CDR3 is TGCGCCAGCGGTCGGGCTAGCGGGGAAGGGGATACGCAGTATTTT. This sequence encodes CASGRASGEGDTQYF.

J is TRBJ1-2 and V is TRBV5-6, with a possible D match to TRBD1 (6 bases). The CDR3 runs 15 residues. The germline gives CDR1 SGHDT, CDR2 YYEEEE. V lost 1 base to trimming and J lost 4 bases, with 14 bases between them. The CDR3 protein is CASSLTGRGGYGYTF. The CDR3 bases are TGTGCCAGCAGCTTGACCGGCAGGGGCGGCTATGGCTACACCTTC.

The rearrangement links TRBV5-1 to TRBJ2-3; D unresolved. Germline CDR1 SGHRS, CDR2 YFSETQ. V was pared by 4 bases and J by 6 bases, with 18 bases between. CDR3 size: 15 residues. CDR3 bases: TGCGCCAGCAGCCCCCTTGTCACACACAGTGATACGCAGTATTTT. This gives the protein CASSPLVTHSDTQYF. Full variable domain (missing parts from reference TRBV5-1 and TRBJ2-3): KAGVTQTPRYLIKTRGQQVTLSCSPISGHRSVSWYQQTPGQGLQFLFEYFSETQRNKGNFPGRFSGRQFSNSRSEMNVSTLELGDSALYLCASSPLVTHSDTQYFGPGTRLTVL.

Only one count was recorded for this clone. The chain uses TRBV19 and TRBJ1-6; TRBD1 aligns across 7 bases. After removal of 3 bases from V and 11 bases from J, the junction contained 7 bases not matched to a gene. The germline gives CDR1 LNHDA, CDR2 SQIVND (reference sequence). The CDR3 has 14 residues. This CDR3 reads CASSIGGRGAPLHF. The CDR3 DNA follows: TGTGCCAGTAGTATTGGAGGCAGGGGGGCACCCCTCCACTTT.

This clone was seen more than once but under ten times. V is TRBV29-1 and J is TRBJ2-7; D perhaps matches TRBD1 (6 bases). Trimming stripped 0 bases from V and 3 bases from J, with 6 bases between. Germline values: CDR1 SQVTM, CDR2 ANQGSEA. The CDR3 consists of 12 residues. CDR3 nucleotides: TGCAGCGTTGAAGAGACAGGCTACGAGCAGTACTTC. Amino acid sequence: CSVEETGYEQYF.

The chain links TRBV11-2 to TRBJ2-2, with 8 bases lining up with TRBD2. The J segment lost 0 bases and the V segment lost 8 bases, leaving 11 bases of the junction unmatched. There are 17 residues in the CDR3. Germline V gene sequence: CDR1 SGHAT, CDR2 FQNNGV. Here the CDR3 DNA reads TGTGCCAGCGTAAGGACCCTAGCGGGCACGAACACCGGGGAGCTGTTTTTT. Amino acid sequence: CASVRTLAGTNTGELFF. Together with reference TRBV11-2 and TRBJ2-2, the CDR3 gives the full variable domain: EAGVAQSPRYKIIEKRQSVAFWCNPISGHATLYWYQQILGQGPKLLIQFQNNGVVDDSQLPKDRFSAERLKGVDSTLKIQPAKLEDSAVYLCASVRTLAGTNTGELFFGEGSRLTVL.

The sample holds one count of this clone. The chain employs TRBV28 and TRBJ1-1; unclear D gene. Deletions cut 4 bases from V and 7 bases from J, with 13 bases between. This CDR3 has 13 amino acids. Germline V gene sequence: CDR1 MDHEN, CDR2 SYDVKM. For the CDR3, the DNA is TGTGCCAGCAGTTCGGAGCGTCACCTTGAAGCTTTCTTT. This gives the protein CASSSERHLEAFF.

This sequence joins TRBV6-6 and TRBJ1-2; D gene uncertain. The CDR3 contains 12 residues. Per the germline V gene, CDR1 is MNHNY and CDR2 is SVGAGI (reference sequence). The V end lost 5 bases, the J end lost 8 bases, and 12 bases lay between the germline ends. CDR3 amino acids: CASSPSGEGYTF. CDR3 DNA sequence: TGTGCCAGCAGTCCCTCAGGTGAGGGCTACACCTTC.

The rearrangement joins TRBV5-1 to TRBJ2-5; D is perhaps TRBD2 (5 bases). Per germline, CDR1 SGHRS and CDR2 YFSETQ. The V end lost 4 bases, the J end lost 4 bases, and 17 bases lay between the germline ends. The CDR3 runs to 15 residues. CDR3 residues: CASSPVVAGGETQYF. CDR3 DNA: TGCGCCAGCAGCCCTGTAGTGGCGGGCGGAGAGACCCAGTACTTC.

The rearrangement uses TRBV28 and TRBJ2-3; 11 bases match TRBD2. Germline V CDR1 and CDR2: MDHEN, SYDVKM. V shed 3 bases, J shed 0 bases, and the junction held 5 bases outside the gene matches. This CDR3 contains 17 residues. The CDR3 nucleotides read TGTGCCAGCAGTTTCTACTCTAGCGGGAGGAGCACAGATACGCAGTATTTT. This sequence encodes CASSFYSSGRSTDTQYF.

V usage is TRBV6-5 and J usage is TRBJ1-2; maybe TRBD1 (6 bases). The V gene's germline CDR1 is MNHEY and CDR2 SVGAGI. The V and J ends lost 8 bases and 7 bases respectively, with 20 bases between them. The CDR3 length is 14 residues. CDR3 protein: CASRDSGDNGGYTF. CDR3 in DNA: TGTGCCAGCCGAGATTCCGGGGACAACGGTGGCTACACCTTC.

The chain has TRBV15 and TRBJ2-7; the match to TRBD1 covers 8 bases. This CDR3 spans 15 amino acids. The V gene end was trimmed by 5 bases and the J gene end by 0 bases; junction bases not matched to a gene: 6. Looked up from germline, CDR1 is LNHNV and CDR2 is YYDKDF (reference sequence). This CDR3 reads CATSARQGSSYEQYF. The CDR3 nucleotides read TGTGCCACCAGCGCCCGACAGGGGAGCTCCTACGAGCAGTACTTC.

CDR3 in amino acids: CATKRGGTTEAFF. Written as DNA, the CDR3 is TGTGCCACCAAACGTGGGGGGACCACTGAAGCTTTCTTT. The V gene is TRBV6-1, the J gene TRBJ1-1, with a possible D match to TRBD1 (5 bases). This CDR3 comprises 13 residues. Germline CDR1 reads MNHNS; CDR2 reads SASEGT. V was pared by 10 bases and J by 4 bases, with 16 bases between.

This clone came up a few times. The chain recombines TRBV19 with TRBJ1-1; no reliable D call. Trimming removed 6 bases at V and 3 bases at J, with 8 bases between. Germline lookup yields CDR1 LNHDA and CDR2 SQIVND (reference sequence). CDR3 length: 12 residues. The CDR3 DNA follows: TGTGCCAGTAGGACGGAGGACACTGAAGCTTTCTTT. Translating it yields CASRTEDTEAFF.

The chain couples TRBV4-1 to TRBJ2-5, with TRBD2 matching 9 bases. The DNA matches TRBJ2-7 better at its end, which makes the J call doubtful. Germline V lookup: CDR1 MGHRA, CDR2 YSYEKL. There are 15 residues in the CDR3. The CDR3 is CASSPGGSGSYEQYF. The CDR3 DNA reads as TGCGCCAGCAGCCCAGGGGGTAGCGGGAGTTACGAGCAGTACTTC.

This clone showed up just a few times. The chain uses TRBV11-3 and TRBJ2-7; tentatively, D is TRBD2 (5 bases). CDR1 is SGHNT, CDR2 YENEEA, per germline. This CDR3 is built from 14 residues. V lost 5 bases, J lost 3 bases, and 14 bases lay in between. Here the CDR3 reads CASSPGLQNYEQYF. The CDR3 DNA is TGTGCCAGCAGCCCGGGATTACAGAACTACGAGCAGTACTTC.

This clone was detected only a few times. J is TRBJ2-7 and V is TRBV10-1; no definite D call. The V and J ends lost 3 bases and 0 bases respectively, with 9 bases between them. Germline-derived CDR1 and CDR2 are WNHNN and SYGVQD (reference sequence). This CDR3 has 14 amino acids. CDR3 residues: CASSETIDSYEQYF. In DNA form, the CDR3 reads TGCGCCAGCAGTGAAACAATCGACTCCTACGAGCAGTACTTC.

J is TRBJ2-1 and V is TRBV10-3; 7 nucleotides align to TRBD2. The CDR3 contains 15 residues. Unmatched junction bases numbered 1, after V lost 2 bases and J lost 0 bases. Per germline, CDR1 ENHRY and CDR2 SYGVKD. The DNA of the CDR3 is TGTGCCATCAGTGAGCGGGGGGACTCCTACAATGAGCAGTTCTTC. Protein: CAISERGDSYNEQFF.

CDR3 DNA sequence: TGCGCCAGCAGCACCGGGACTAGCGGGGGGGCAGATACGCAGTATTTT. This encodes CASSTGTSGGADTQYF. The gene calls are TRBV5-1 and TRBJ2-3; 16 bases agree with TRBD2. The CDR3 runs 16 residues. V was clipped by 4 bases and J by 4 bases; unmatched bases: 3. Germline V gene sequence: CDR1 SGHRS, CDR2 YFSETQ.

The genes are TRBV5-6 and TRBJ1-6, with 7 nucleotides matching TRBD1. Germline CDR1 reads SGHDT; CDR2 reads YYEEEE. Trimming at V came to 3 bases and at J to 6 bases, leaving 6 bases not matched to a gene. The CDR3 has 15 residues. The CDR3: CASSSEGQLNSPLHF. The CDR3 region has the DNA TGTGCCAGCAGCTCCGAGGGACAGCTTAATTCACCCCTCCACTTT.

V is TRBV27 and J is TRBJ1-1, with a possible D match to TRBD1 (6 bases). V gave up 5 bases and J gave up 0 bases, with 16 bases separating them. Germline CDR1 is MNHEY and CDR2 is SMNVEV (reference sequence). The CDR3 extends over 16 amino acids. CDR3 nucleotides: TGTGCCAGCAGTCCCCGGACAGTTTCCATGAACACTGAAGCTTTCTTT. This translates into CASSPRTVSMNTEAFF.

In regard to this clone: This same CDR3 is encoded by further DNA sequences in the sample. The chain recombines TRBV7-2 with TRBJ2-7; 8 bases map to TRBD1. The CDR3 spans 15 residues. Germline-derived CDR1 and CDR2 are SGHTA and FQGNSA. V was clipped by 0 bases and J by 2 bases; unmatched bases: 3. CDR3 bases: TGTGCCAGCAGCTTAGCGCCACAGGGGGCCTACGAGCAGTACTTC. It yields the protein CASSLAPQGAYEQYF.

This clone appeared a few times. The chain recombines TRBV6-5 with TRBJ1-5; D perhaps matches TRBD1 (5 bases). The CDR3 runs to 14 residues. Trimming stripped 2 bases from V and 11 bases from J, with 16 bases between. CDR1 MNHEY and CDR2 SVGAGI come from the germline V gene. The CDR3 sequence is CASSYRQGTETQHF. The DNA of the CDR3 is TGTGCCAGCAGTTACAGGCAGGGAACGGAGACCCAGCATTTT.

The rearrangement links TRBV6-5 to TRBJ2-2, with 9 bases fitting TRBD2. CDR1 and CDR2 (germline): MNHEY, SVGAGI. This CDR3 comprises 16 residues. The trim removed 2 bases at V and 6 bases at J, leaving 7 bases unmatched. The CDR3 region has the DNA TGTGCCAGCAGTTACCAGGCTAGCGGGGTTGCCGGGGAGCTGTTTTTT. This encodes CASSYQASGVAGELFF.

The chain is built from TRBV2 and TRBJ1-2; no reliable D call. V lost 1 base and J 8 bases, leaving 11 bases between the germline ends. Germline-derived CDR1 and CDR2 are SNHLY and FYNNEI. The CDR3 has 13 amino acids. The CDR3 region has the DNA TGTGCCAGCAGTGAAGGTCCTTTTGAGGGCTACACCTTC. Protein sequence: CASSEGPFEGYTF.

V is TRBV28 and J is TRBJ2-2; TRBD1 is a possible D gene (6 bases). The CDR3 totals 15 residues. The germline gives CDR1 MDHEN, CDR2 SYDVKM. The V end was cut by 4 bases, the J end by 3 bases, with 12 bases between. The CDR3 DNA reads TGTGCCAGCAGTTACAGGGTCTTGCACACCGGGGAGCTGTTTTTT. Translating it yields CASSYRVLHTGELFF. Based on the CDR3 plus reference TRBV28 and TRBJ2-2, the full variable domain is DVKVTQSSRYLVKRTGEKVFLECVQDMDHENMFWYRQDPGLGLRLIYFSYDVKMKEKGDIPEGYSVSREKKERFSLILESASTNQTSMYLCASSYRVLHTGELFFGEGSRLTVL.